This note documents a single T cell receptor (beta chain) sequence. Its antigen is unknown. This CDR3 contains 14 residues. Per the germline V gene, CDR1 is MDHEN and CDR2 is SYDVKM. This entry comes from a study of CXCR3-negative and CXCR3-positive naive CD8 T cells. Through 5' RACE with UMI labels, the TRB cDNA libraries were prepared. After re-calling the 5' RACE reads, TCRdb lists one entry per CDR3 protein, DNA absent. The listing contains some 110,000 distinct CDR3 sequences. Findings and caveats of the study: Comparison of naive cells showed more hydrophobic TRB CDR3s in CXCR3-positive than in CXCR3-negative naive cells.

Material: naive CXCR3+ CD8+ T cells from blood. Stated subset: CD45RO-CCR7+CD27+CD95- naive CD8+ T cells expressing CXCR3 (TNR3+). The clonotype was recovered from a human donor in good health. Some clones in this sample may be carry-over from other donors' samples. The gene calls are TRBV28 and TRBJ2-1; with no DNA, the TCRdb D assignment of TRBD2 cannot be verified. The CDR3 protein is CASRLAGFYNEQFF.